Following are 7 T cell receptor beta chains from one sample sequenced in a study of CD8 T cells in ankylosing spondylitis. TCRdb itself ran the 5' RACE reads through MiXCR, one entry per CDR3 protein. Of about 220,000 distinct CDR3 sequences listed, roughly 25% are singletons. The material sequenced was blood, either unsorted or a sorted T cell fraction (not recorded which). The receptors here all came from a male donor with ankylosing spondylitis or in good health (not recorded which).

The chain couples TRBV20-1 to TRBJ2-5, with TRBD2 matching over 12 bases. V trimming: 6 bases; J trimming: 5 bases; junction bases outside the gene matches: 10. This CDR3 comprises 15 residues. Germline V CDR1 and CDR2: DFQATT, SNEGSKA (reference sequence). The CDR3 DNA reads as TGCAGTGCGCCCGCTGCTAGCGGGAGGGCGGAGACCCAGTACTTC. The encoded protein is CSAPAASGRAETQYF.

Ten or more counts support this clonotype. J is TRBJ2-6 and V is TRBV4-3; 8 bases fit TRBD2. The CDR3 covers 18 residues. With V trimmed by 0 bases and J by 0 bases, 4 bases remained unmatched. CDR1 is LGHNA, CDR2 YSLEER, per germline. The CDR3 nucleotides read TGCGCCAGCAGCCAAGAGTACAGCGGGAGCTCTGGGGCCAACGTCCTGACTTTC. Translated, it gives CASSQEYSGSSGANVLTF.

This clonotype was counted only a few times. This chain uses TRBV12-3 or TRBV12-4 with TRBJ2-5; the match to TRBD1 covers 9 bases. After removal of 5 bases from V and 4 bases from J, the junction contained 2 bases not matched to a gene. This CDR3 has 13 amino acids. The CDR3 coding sequence is TGTGCCAGCAGTAACAGGGGGCGAGAGACCCAGTACTTC. Amino acids: CASSNRGRETQYF.

This clonotype was detected ten times or more. This chain uses TRBV11-2 with TRBJ2-5, with no clear D. Germline V gene data show CDR1 as SGHAT and CDR2 as FQNNGV. The V end lost 1 base, the J end lost 4 bases, and 7 bases lay between the germline ends. CDR3 length equals 13 residues. Here the CDR3 reads CASSLVTGETQYF. In nucleotides, the CDR3 is TGTGCCAGCAGCTTAGTTACGGGAGAGACCCAGTACTTC.

This clonotype showed up just a few times. The genes are TRBV12-3 or TRBV12-4 and TRBJ2-5; D is perhaps TRBD1 (6 bases). V lost 4 bases and J lost 1, with 7 bases in between. CDR3 length: 13 residues. CDR3 DNA: TGTGCCAGCAGTTCCAGGGGCCAAGAGACCCAGTACTTC. Residues: CASSSRGQETQYF.

The J gene is TRBJ2-7, the V gene TRBV20-1, with 11 bases identical to TRBD1. The CDR3 totals 14 residues. With 6 bases clipped from V and 6 bases from J, the junction kept 10 bases outside the gene matches. Germline assignment: CDR1 DFQATT and CDR2 SNEGSKA (reference sequence). The CDR3 loop is CSADRDRGFSEQYF. The CDR3 coding sequence is TGCAGTGCGGACCGGGACAGGGGGTTTAGCGAGCAGTACTTC.

Many counts were recorded for this clonotype. This chain links TRBV4-3 with TRBJ2-2; 7 bases align to TRBD1. The V gene end was trimmed by 3 bases and the J gene end by 7 bases; junction bases not matched to a gene: 8. Germline-derived CDR1 and CDR2 are LGHNA and YSLEER. The CDR3 is 15 amino acids. CDR3 protein: CASSQGKGAGGELFF. DNA for the CDR3: TGCGCCAGCAGCCAGGGGAAGGGGGCTGGCGGGGAGCTGTTTTTT.